Only a few counts were recorded for the clone carrying this T cell receptor beta chain. Sequencing was performed with immunoSEQ multiplex PCR; in TCRdb, only in-frame clones are kept and a portion is missing. Among hundreds of thousands of clones listed, over 90% were seen once. CD45RO-negative, CCR7-selected cells formed the naive CD8 fraction, which excluded terminally differentiated effector memory CD45RA+ cells. These data are taken from a study of shared clonotypes between healthy human individuals. Germline V gene lookup returns CDR1 LNHNV and CDR2 YYDKDF (reference sequence). The CDR3 totals 14 residues. Trimming shortened V by 10 bases and J by 0 bases, and 14 bases separated the two germline ends.

This sequence originates from a man aged 30 to 39 in good health. J is TRBJ2-3 and V is TRBV15; perhaps TRBD2 as D (5 bases). The sample comprised naive CD8+ T cells sorted from blood. The CDR3 nucleotides read TGTGCCATCGAACTAGGTCCTAGCACAGATACGCAGTATTTT. It is translated as CAIELGPSTDTQYF.